Presented here are 24 T cell receptor beta chains from one specimen sequenced in a study of blood T cells in healthy people across ages. Primed by a sample-barcoded 5' primer and a J-beta primer mix, a second PCR proceeded for about 7 to 11 cycles. TCRdb itself ran the 5' RACE reads through MiXCR, one entry per CDR3 protein. The sample has some 800,000 distinct CDR3 sequences, just under 25% seen once; the top ten hold under 4%. This sample was shared with a second study, whose subject was T cells of mothers and their children.

Sequencing was carried out using blood. The receptors were gathered from a boy younger than 18 in good health.

The chain employs TRBV4-3 and TRBJ2-1; D is undetermined. Trimming pared 1 base from V and 9 bases from J, leaving 13 bases between. The CDR3 sequence is 14 residues long. Germline V gene sequence: CDR1 LGHNA, CDR2 YSLEER. Here the CDR3 reads CASSQVTDMGEQFF. The CDR3 DNA is TGCGCCAGCAGCCAAGTAACCGATATGGGTGAGCAGTTCTTC.

The rearrangement joins TRBV12-3 or TRBV12-4 to TRBJ1-1; D gene unclear. Trimming took 4 bases from V and 5 from J, leaving 20 bases between them. This CDR3 is 16 amino acids long. CDR3 in DNA: TGTGCCAGCAGTTCCCACCCTGAGGAGGGTGGGACTGAAGCTTTCTTT. Protein sequence: CASSSHPEEGGTEAFF.

Written as DNA, the CDR3 is TGTGCCAGCAGTTTGAGGGGAACCCTTGCCTACGAGCAGTACTTC. As protein: CASSLRGTLAYEQYF. The chain employs TRBV12-3 or TRBV12-4 and TRBJ2-7; D is tentatively TRBD1 or TRBD2 (5 bases each). V was clipped by 3 bases and J by 2 bases, with 14 bases between them. CDR3 length equals 15 residues.

The chain recombines TRBV7-9 with TRBJ2-7; TRBD1 agrees at 8 bases. Germline trimming cut 1 base from V and 2 bases from J; bases unmatched to any gene: 7. CDR3 length: 16 amino acids. Per germline, CDR1 SEHNR and CDR2 FQNEAQ (reference sequence). This CDR3 reads CASSLVGQGAPYEQYF. The CDR3 nucleotides are TGTGCCAGCAGCTTAGTAGGCCAGGGGGCACCCTACGAGCAGTACTTC.

The genes are TRBV28 and TRBJ1-2, with no clear D. The CDR3 totals 15 residues. V lost 8 bases and J 0 bases, leaving 16 bases between the germline ends. Germline V gives CDR1 MDHEN, CDR2 SYDVKM. For the CDR3, the DNA is TGTGCCAGCTCTGAAAGGGCAGGAGCTAACTATGGCTACACCTTC. Protein product: CASSERAGANYGYTF.

This clonotype came up a few times. The V gene is TRBV5-1, the J gene TRBJ2-5, with 10 positions matching TRBD2. J lost 2 bases, V lost 0 bases, and 7 bases had no gene match. The germline V gene encodes CDR1 SGHRS and CDR2 YFSETQ. The CDR3 covers 17 residues. The CDR3 nucleotides read TGCGCCAGCAGCTTGGCCCGGCTAGCGGGGGTTCAAGAGACCCAGTACTTC. This sequence encodes CASSLARLAGVQETQYF.

This sequence joins TRBV29-1 and TRBJ1-1; TRBD1 might be the D (5 bases). Germline-derived CDR1 and CDR2 are SQVTM and ANQGSEA. Trimming pared 3 bases from V and 1 base from J, leaving 12 bases between. This CDR3 is 14 amino acids long. The CDR3 is CSVEGLRQNTEAFF. The CDR3 DNA follows: TGCAGCGTTGAGGGGCTCAGGCAGAACACTGAAGCTTTCTTT.

J is TRBJ1-1 and V is TRBV7-9; D is unclear. Germline V gene sequence: CDR1 SEHNR, CDR2 FQNEAQ (reference sequence). V was pared by 5 bases and J by 0 bases, with 13 bases between. The CDR3 totals 15 residues. The CDR3 DNA sequence: TGTGCCAGCAGCCCGATTCATATTATGAACACTGAAGCTTTCTTT. Its translation: CASSPIHIMNTEAFF.

CDR3 sequence (DNA): TGTGCCAGCAGCCAAGGACAGATCAACTATGGCTACACCTTC. Translation gives CASSQGQINYGYTF. The chain recombines TRBV3-1 with TRBJ1-2, with D possibly TRBD1 on 5 matching bases. The CDR3 covers 14 residues. Germline lookup yields CDR1 LGHDT and CDR2 YNNKEL (reference sequence). Trimming pared 1 base from V and 2 bases from J, leaving 8 bases between.

The chain carries TRBV4-1 and TRBJ2-5; TRBD2 might be the D (5 bases). Trimming removed 3 bases from V and 1 base from J, with 12 bases in between. The CDR3 has 15 amino acids. The V gene's germline CDR1 is MGHRA and CDR2 YSYEKL. CDR3 loop: CASSHLIGSQETQYF. DNA for the CDR3: TGCGCCAGCAGCCATCTCATAGGGAGCCAAGAGACCCAGTACTTC.

The chain recombines TRBV10-3 with TRBJ2-5; the D is unclear. Trimming shortened V by 3 bases and J by 0 bases, and 11 bases separated the two germline ends. Per germline, CDR1 ENHRY and CDR2 SYGVKD. The CDR3 length is 15 residues. CDR3 DNA sequence: TGTGCCATCAGTGACCCCTTCCAGTACCAAGAGACCCAGTACTTC. Translated, it gives CAISDPFQYQETQYF.

The chain employs TRBV30 and TRBJ1-6; 7 nucleotides match TRBD1. Germline CDR1 is GTSNPN and CDR2 is SVGIG (reference sequence). The CDR3 sequence is 14 residues long. J was trimmed by 4 bases and V by 7 bases; bases with no gene match: 7. The CDR3 DNA follows: TGTGCCTTCTCCGGGACAGCTTATAATTCACCCCTCCACTTT. This sequence encodes CAFSGTAYNSPLHF.

This chain's CDR3 is CASSSRTNTEAFF. CDR3 sequence (DNA): TGTGCCAGCAGTTCCCGCACGAACACTGAAGCTTTCTTT. This rearrangement joins TRBV28 to TRBJ1-1; D is unresolved. V dropped 4 bases and J dropped 1 base, with 7 bases sitting between them. This CDR3 contains 13 residues. Germline loops: CDR1 MDHEN, CDR2 SYDVKM.

The table lists this clonotype with a few counts. The V call is TRBV27, the J call TRBJ2-5; D perhaps matches TRBD2 (5 bases). CDR3 size: 16 residues. Germline CDR1 MNHEY, CDR2 SMNVEV (reference sequence). V lost 2 bases to trimming and J lost 5 bases, with 18 bases between them. The CDR3 sequence: CASSLNGFRGSETQYF. The CDR3 nucleotides read TGTGCCAGCAGTTTAAACGGTTTTCGGGGTTCGGAGACCCAGTACTTC.

This clonotype was seen more than once but under ten times. The V and J genes are TRBV4-3 and TRBJ2-1; 11 nucleotides align to TRBD2. V lost 0 bases to trimming and J lost 4 bases; unmatched junction nucleotides: 2. CDR1 is LGHNA and CDR2 is YSLEER in the germline V gene. The CDR3 is 16 residues long. The CDR3 is CASSQDGTSGYNEQFF. The CDR3 DNA sequence: TGCGCCAGCAGCCAAGACGGGACTAGCGGATACAATGAGCAGTTCTTC.

The V and J genes are TRBV29-1 and TRBJ2-5; TRBD2 agrees at 8 bases. With 2 bases clipped from V and 1 base from J, the junction kept 3 bases outside the gene matches. Germline V gene lookup returns CDR1 SQVTM and CDR2 ANQGSEA. This CDR3 contains 14 residues. DNA of the CDR3: TGCAGCGTTGAAAGGCTAGCGGGCCAAGAGACCCAGTACTTC. This encodes CSVERLAGQETQYF.

This clonotype was seen a few times. V and J are TRBV5-1 and TRBJ2-2; 7 bases line up with TRBD1. There are 15 residues in the CDR3. Germline V CDR1 and CDR2: SGHRS, YFSETQ. V lost 7 bases and J lost 2; bases outside the gene matches: 8. The CDR3 DNA is TGCGCCAGCCGTGATAGGGGGCCTAACACCGGGGAGCTGTTTTTT. This codes for CASRDRGPNTGELFF. The full variable domain, completed using reference TRBV5-1 and TRBJ2-2, is KAGVTQTPRYLIKTRGQQVTLSCSPISGHRSVSWYQQTPGQGLQFLFEYFSETQRNKGNFPGRFSGRQFSNSRSEMNVSTLELGDSALYLCASRDRGPNTGELFFGEGSRLTVL.

This chain joins TRBV20-1 and TRBJ2-5; TRBD2 agrees at 8 bases. V lost 0 bases, J lost 1 base, and 4 bases stayed unmatched. CDR3 size: 15 residues. CDR1 DFQATT and CDR2 SNEGSKA come from the germline V gene (reference sequence). In DNA form, the CDR3 reads TGCAGTGCTAGAGATTGGCGGGAGGTCCAAGAGACCCAGTACTTC. Translation gives CSARDWREVQETQYF.

The chain has TRBV7-6 and TRBJ2-5; perhaps TRBD1 as D (5 bases). This CDR3 region has 12 residues. Germline V lookup: CDR1 SGHVS, CDR2 FNYEAQ. V lost 5 bases and J 7 bases, leaving 11 bases between the germline ends. In nucleotides, the CDR3 is TGTGCCAGCAGCGCTCTAGGGGCGACCCAGTACTTC. It translates to CASSALGATQYF.

This clonotype has only a few counts. The genes are TRBV12-3 or TRBV12-4 and TRBJ2-5; 8 positions match TRBD2. The J call may be wrong; the DNA end is better matched by TRBJ2-7. The CDR3 totals 14 residues. For the CDR3, the DNA is TGTGCCAGCAGCGACACCGGGACTAGAGGCGAGCAGTACTTC. Protein product: CASSDTGTRGEQYF.

This clonotype occurred a few times. J is TRBJ2-7 and V is TRBV12-5; 13 positions agree with TRBD2. The J call may be wrong; the DNA end is better matched by TRBJ2-1. The length of the CDR3 is 15 residues. CDR1 is LGHNT and CDR2 is FRNRAP in the germline V gene. CDR3 amino acids: CASGLTGLAGPEQFF. The DNA for the CDR3 is TGTGCTAGTGGTTTGACGGGACTAGCGGGGCCTGAGCAGTTCTTC.

This clonotype was picked up a small number of times. Germline and junction disagree at one end, which may indicate a read error. This sequence joins TRBV27 and TRBJ1-5, with 8 nucleotides matching TRBD1. Germline CDR1 is MNHEY and CDR2 is SMNVEV (reference sequence). CDR3 length: 15 amino acids. Here the CDR3 DNA reads TGTGCCAGCAGTTCAGGGGGCTCTGGCAATCGGCCCCAGCATTTT. Residues: CASSSGGSGNRPQHF.

The chain recombines TRBV28 with TRBJ2-7; D may be TRBD1 (6 bases). The germline CDR1 and CDR2 sequences are MDHEN and SYDVKM. Trimming cost V 6 bases and J 2 bases, with 14 bases left between them. The CDR3 is 14 amino acids. This CDR3 is CASRNPGQTYEQYF. CDR3 in DNA: TGTGCCAGCAGAAACCCGGGACAAACCTACGAGCAGTACTTC.

This rearrangement joins TRBV4-3 to TRBJ2-2, with 11 bases lining up with TRBD2. The CDR3 runs to 16 residues. V trimming: 0 bases; J trimming: 7 bases; junction bases outside the gene matches: 4. CDR1 is LGHNA, CDR2 YSLEER, per germline. This chain's CDR3 is CASSQDSGGAHGELFF. CDR3 DNA: TGCGCCAGCAGCCAAGATAGCGGGGGGGCCCACGGGGAGCTGTTTTTT.